One and the same sample provided the 22 T cell receptor beta chains below, sequenced in a study of regulatory and conventional T cells in RAG deficiency. The method was immunoSEQ multiplex PCR; TCRdb's version includes in-frame clones alone and lacks a portion of them. The repertoire holds over a thousand clones, with roughly 79% as singletons. Blood CD4+ CD25-low CD127-high conventional T cells supplied the genomic DNA template. The sequenced sample was CD4+ effector T cells sorted from blood. The receptors stem from a human donor with RAG deficiency presenting as severe combined immunodeficiency.

CDR3 DNA: TGTGCCTGGACAGCCGCCTCTGGAAACACCATATATTTT. As protein: CAWTAASGNTIYF. The rearrangement joins TRBV30 to TRBJ1-3; D uncertain. Germline CDR1 and CDR2: GTSNPN and SVGIG (reference sequence). The CDR3 loop spans 13 amino acids. Trimming cost V 4 bases and J 0 bases, with 7 bases left between them.

The chain uses TRBV7-9 and TRBJ2-1; D not resolved. Trimming took 2 bases from V and 0 from J, leaving 8 bases between them. Germline assignment: CDR1 SEHNR and CDR2 FQNEAQ (reference sequence). The CDR3 covers 15 residues. The DNA for the CDR3 is TGTGCCAGCAGCTTAAGGTGGTCCTCCTACAATGAGCAGTTCTTC. This translates into CASSLRWSSYNEQFF.

The chain has TRBV29-1 and TRBJ2-5; D call uncertain. Germline V CDR1 and CDR2: SQVTM, ANQGSEA. CDR3 size: 10 residues. The germline V and J ends were trimmed by 3 bases and 5 bases, with 4 bases remaining between them. The CDR3 coding sequence is TGCAGCGTTGATCGGGAGACCCAGTACTTC. It is translated as CSVDRETQYF.

There are a few counts of this clone. The genes are TRBV28 and TRBJ2-4; D perhaps matches TRBD1 (5 bases). The CDR3 is made up of 12 amino acids. Germline assignment: CDR1 MDHEN and CDR2 SYDVKM. V was trimmed by 10 bases and J by 4 bases, leaving 11 bases between them. CDR3 sequence reads: CATQGMKNIQYF. Written as DNA, the CDR3 is TGTGCCACCCAGGGTATGAAAAACATTCAGTACTTC.

The J gene is TRBJ2-7, the V gene TRBV7-2, with TRBD2 matching 13 bases. Germline loops: CDR1 SGHTA, CDR2 FQGNSA. V gave up 0 bases and J gave up 8 bases; unmatched junction bases: 7. CDR3 length: 16 residues. This chain's CDR3 is CASSLAPTSGRSQQYF. CDR3 DNA: TGTGCCAGCAGCTTAGCCCCGACTAGCGGGAGGTCCCAGCAGTACTTC.

The chain couples TRBV29-1 to TRBJ2-7; 8 nucleotides agree with TRBD1. The CDR3 has 13 amino acids. Trimming took 5 bases from V and 2 from J; bases not matched to a gene: 5. From germline, CDR1 is SQVTM and CDR2 ANQGSEA. The CDR3 sequence: CSVWWTGPYEQYF. CDR3 in DNA: TGCAGCGTTTGGTGGACAGGGCCCTACGAGCAGTACTTC.

The chain employs TRBV4-1 and TRBJ1-1, with unresolved D. Trimming pared 4 bases from V and 1 base from J, leaving 13 bases between. Germline CDR1 MGHRA, CDR2 YSYEKL. The CDR3 totals 15 residues. CDR3 coding DNA: TGCGCCAGCAGCCGGAACTATGGCCCGAACACTGAAGCTTTCTTT. Amino acid sequence: CASSRNYGPNTEAFF.

The V call is TRBV7-2, the J call TRBJ1-6, with D unresolved. Germline CDR1 is SGHTA and CDR2 is FQGNSA. The ends were cut back, 5 bases at V and 6 bases at J, with 11 bases in the middle. The length of the CDR3 is 14 residues. Written as DNA, the CDR3 is TGTGCCAGCAGCCCCCGACGGATTAATTCACCCCTCCACTTT. Its translation: CASSPRRINSPLHF. The full variable domain, completed using reference TRBV7-2 and TRBJ1-6, is GAGVSQSPSNKVTEKGKDVELRCDPISGHTALYWYRQSLGQGLEFLIYFQGNSAPDKSGLPSDRFSAERTGGSVSTLTIQRTQQEDSAVYLCASSPRRINSPLHFGNGTRLTVT.

V gene TRBV29-1 combines with J gene TRBJ1-4, with no clear D. The germline V and J ends were trimmed by 4 bases and 0 bases, with 6 bases remaining between them. The CDR3 contains 13 residues. From germline, CDR1 is SQVTM and CDR2 ANQGSEA. The CDR3 is CSVGIPTNEKLFF. The CDR3 nucleotides are TGCAGCGTTGGTATCCCAACTAATGAAAAACTGTTTTTT.

The chain uses TRBV6-6 and TRBJ1-1; 10 nucleotides agree with TRBD1. Germline V gene lookup returns CDR1 MNHNY and CDR2 SVGAGI (reference sequence). With 6 bases clipped from V and 3 bases from J, the junction kept 1 base outside the gene matches. The length of the CDR3 is 13 residues. CDR3 in DNA: TGTGCCAGCAGGACAGGGGGCGACACTGAAGCTTTCTTT. Translated: CASRTGGDTEAFF.

The chain has TRBV10-3 and TRBJ2-2; 14 bases agree with TRBD2. The J segment lost 3 bases and the V segment lost 8 bases, leaving 11 bases of the junction unmatched. This CDR3 contains 18 residues. Per germline, CDR1 ENHRY and CDR2 SYGVKD. The CDR3 DNA follows: TGTGCCATCCTTTTGACTAGCGGGGGGGCCCCCGACACCGGGGAGCTGTTTTTT. Its protein is CAILLTSGGAPDTGELFF.

The chain is built from TRBV10-3 and TRBJ1-5; no reliable D call. V lost 2 bases to trimming and J lost 0 bases, with 8 bases between them. The CDR3 contains 15 residues. The V gene's germline CDR1 is ENHRY and CDR2 SYGVKD. In nucleotides, the CDR3 is TGTGCCATCAGTGAGAGTCAGAATAGCAATCAGCCCCAGCATTTT. Translated, it gives CAISESQNSNQPQHF.

This chain uses TRBV5-1 with TRBJ2-3, with D possibly TRBD2 on 6 matching bases. V was clipped by 0 bases and J by 6 bases, with 14 bases between them. Germline V gene lookup returns CDR1 SGHRS and CDR2 YFSETQ. This CDR3 has 15 amino acids. CDR3 DNA: TGCGCCAGCAGCTTGGCGCTGGAGGGGCCCGATACGCAGTATTTT. Protein: CASSLALEGPDTQYF.

The chain carries TRBV7-9 and TRBJ1-1, with unresolved D. The CDR3 covers 15 residues. V was pared by 4 bases and J by 0 bases, with 12 bases between. The V gene's germline CDR1 is SEHNR and CDR2 FQNEAQ (reference sequence). In nucleotides, the CDR3 is TGTGCCAGCAGCTCCCGGGCCTATATGAACACTGAAGCTTTCTTT. This gives the protein CASSSRAYMNTEAFF. The variable domain in full, with the rest retrieved from reference TRBV7-9 and TRBJ1-1, is DTGVSQNPRHKITKRGQNVTFRCDPISEHNRLYWYRQTLGQGPEFLTYFQNEAQLEKSRLLSDRFSAERPKGSFSTLEIQRTEQGDSAMYLCASSSRAYMNTEAFFGQGTRLTVV.

This chain connects TRBV7-2 to TRBJ2-5, with D possibly TRBD2 on 5 matching bases. This CDR3 has 14 residues. Germline CDR1 is SGHTA and CDR2 is FQGNSA. V lost 7 bases and J lost 1, with 13 bases in between. The CDR3 is CASTPSGIQETQYF. For the CDR3, the DNA is TGTGCCAGCACCCCTTCCGGGATCCAAGAGACCCAGTACTTC.

The chain's CDR3 is CASSLETGARGEKLFF. CDR3 DNA: TGTGCCAGCAGCTTGGAAACAGGAGCCCGGGGGGAAAAACTGTTTTTT. V gene TRBV5-8 combines with J gene TRBJ1-4, with D perhaps TRBD1 (5 bases). This CDR3 region has 16 residues. Trimming removed 0 bases at V and 8 bases at J, with 17 bases between. The germline gives CDR1 SGHTS, CDR2 YDEGEE.

This clone is a singleton in its sample. The V and J genes are TRBV30 and TRBJ1-5, with D hard to call. Germline V gene sequence: CDR1 GTSNPN, CDR2 SVGIG (reference sequence). V was pared by 2 bases and J by 3 bases, with 8 bases between. The CDR3 is 13 residues long. CDR3 amino acids: CAWSSQFNQPQHF. The CDR3 region has the DNA TGTGCCTGGAGTAGTCAGTTCAATCAGCCCCAGCATTTT.

The chain is built from TRBV4-1 and TRBJ2-7; no firm D call. V gave up 4 bases and J gave up 10 bases, with 20 bases separating them. CDR1 is MGHRA and CDR2 is YSYEKL in the germline V gene. CDR3 size: 14 residues. The CDR3 DNA follows: TGCGCCAGCAGCCTACGGACCTTGCAAGAGGCCCAGTACTTC. It codes for CASSLRTLQEAQYF.

CDR3 region: CASSQTGEEKLFF. The CDR3 coding sequence is TGTGCCAGTAGTCAAACAGGGGAGGAAAAACTGTTTTTT. The rearrangement uses TRBV19 and TRBJ1-4, with 7 bases that match TRBD1. CDR3 length: 13 amino acids. Germline V CDR1 and CDR2: LNHDA, SQIVND (reference sequence). V shed 5 bases and J 8 bases; nucleotides not matched to a gene: 5.

The chain uses TRBV10-3 and TRBJ2-1; the match to TRBD2 covers 9 bases. Per germline, CDR1 ENHRY and CDR2 SYGVKD. The CDR3 spans 17 residues. V gave up 2 bases and J gave up 7 bases; unmatched junction bases: 12. DNA of the CDR3: TGTGCCATCAGTGAGCCCTTCGGTAGCGGGAGAAGGAATGAGCAGTTCTTC. It codes for CAISEPFGSGRRNEQFF.

The genes are TRBV5-5 and TRBJ2-7, with 10 bases matching TRBD2. The CDR3 is 15 amino acids. With V trimmed by 0 bases and J by 5 bases, 5 bases remained unmatched. Germline V lookup: CDR1 SGHKS, CDR2 YYEKEE (reference sequence). The chain's CDR3 is CASSLVLAGANEQYF. The DNA of the CDR3 is TGTGCCAGCAGCTTGGTGCTAGCGGGAGCGAACGAGCAGTACTTC.

The chain has TRBV29-1 and TRBJ2-1; D uncertain. CDR1 SQVTM and CDR2 ANQGSEA come from the germline V gene. Trimming removed 7 bases at V and 9 bases at J, with 13 bases between. The CDR3 sequence is 11 residues long. For the CDR3, the DNA is TGCAGCGGCGGACGGGTGGGTGAGCAGTTCTTC. Its translation: CSGGRVGEQFF.